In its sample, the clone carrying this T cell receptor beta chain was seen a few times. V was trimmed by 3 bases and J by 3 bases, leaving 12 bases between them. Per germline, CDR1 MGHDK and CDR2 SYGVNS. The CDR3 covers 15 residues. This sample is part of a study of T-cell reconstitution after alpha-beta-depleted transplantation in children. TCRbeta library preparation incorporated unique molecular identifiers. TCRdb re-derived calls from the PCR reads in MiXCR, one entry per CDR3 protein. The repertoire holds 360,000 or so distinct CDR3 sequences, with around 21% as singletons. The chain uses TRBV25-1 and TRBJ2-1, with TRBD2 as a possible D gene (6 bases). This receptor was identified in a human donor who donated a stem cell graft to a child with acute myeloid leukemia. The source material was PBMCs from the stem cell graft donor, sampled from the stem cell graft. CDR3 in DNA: TGTGCCAGCAGTGAGGCGGGGTTGATCTACAATGAGCAGTTCTTC. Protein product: CASSEAGLIYNEQFF.